This record looks at one T cell receptor (beta chain) sequence and its context. Its antigen remains unknown. This CDR3 contains 14 residues. V dropped 2 bases and J dropped 1 base, with 8 bases sitting between them. Germline CDR1 WSHSY, CDR2 SAAADI. This entry is derived from a study of T cells after yellow fever vaccination. Production of TCR cDNA was by 5'RACE template switching, which also added a universal primer site and UMIs. TCRdb called the 5' RACE reads again in MiXCR, with one record for every CDR3 protein. In the table there are under 600,000 distinct CDR3 sequences, just over 20% of which are singletons. The study's findings and limits: The study found a weaker secondary response that peaked faster, day 5 versus 15.

The sample consisted of PBMCs, taken around 3 weeks after the first yellow fever vaccination. The clonotype originates from a man aged 18-30 years who received the YFV17D yellow fever vaccine. The chain carries TRBV10-2 and TRBJ1-1; TRBD1 might be the D (5 bases). Here the CDR3 reads CASSENRRNTEAFF. Written as DNA, the CDR3 is TGCGCCAGCAGTGAGAACAGGAGGAACACTGAAGCTTTCTTT.